The 29 T cell receptor beta chains given below trace back to one sample, sequenced in a study of blood T cells in healthy people across ages. Primers used in a second PCR of about 6 to 11 cycles were a sample-barcoded 5' primer and a J-beta primer mix. TCRdb ran MiXCR on the 5' RACE reads and lists one entry per CDR3 protein. The sample contains about 700,000 distinct CDR3 sequences, 32% of which appear only once. Sequencing input: blood. The receptors shown here come from a woman at least 80 years old in good health.

The chain couples TRBV21-1 to TRBJ1-1; no check of the table's D call, TRBD1, against the DNA was made. TRBV21-1 is a pseudogene segment. The CDR3 runs 14 residues. CDR3 loop: CASSFYRANTEAFF. The DNA for the CDR3 is TGTGCCAGCAGCTTCTACAGGGCGAACACTGAAGCTTTCTTT.

This clonotype has ten or more counts. The chain has TRBV20-1 and TRBJ2-7; D is uncertain. With 3 bases removed from V and 6 bases from J, the gap between germline ends came to 18 bases. Germline values: CDR1 DFQATT, CDR2 SNEGSKA (reference sequence). The CDR3 runs to 14 residues. The CDR3 here is CSASGGLGWGEQYF. The CDR3 nucleotides are TGCAGTGCTAGTGGCGGCCTCGGGTGGGGCGAGCAGTACTTC.

This clonotype was seen at least ten times. The V and J genes are TRBV20-1 and TRBJ2-3; D might be TRBD1 or TRBD2, each matching 5 bases. There are 13 residues in the CDR3. Trimming stripped 3 bases from V and 2 bases from J, with 9 bases between. From germline, CDR1 is DFQATT and CDR2 SNEGSKA (reference sequence). CDR3 protein: CSASMGDTDTQYF. The DNA of the CDR3 is TGCAGTGCTAGCATGGGGGACACAGATACGCAGTATTTT.

This clonotype was detected many times. The chain combines TRBV6-6 with TRBJ1-4; TRBD1 matches 8 bases. V lost 6 bases and J lost 10; bases outside the gene matches: 4. The CDR3 sequence is 12 residues long. The V gene's germline CDR1 is MNHNY and CDR2 SVGAGI (reference sequence). The CDR3 is CASRATGGKLFF. The CDR3 bases are TGTGCCAGCAGGGCAACAGGGGGAAAACTGTTTTTT.

The table lists this clonotype with many counts. For the CDR3, the DNA is TGTGCCATCAGCCTAGCGTCCCACGAGCAGTACTTC. Translated, it gives CAISLASHEQYF. The chain has TRBV10-3 and TRBJ2-7; tentative D call: TRBD2 (6 bases). There are 12 residues in the CDR3. With 6 bases removed from V and 5 bases from J, the gap between germline ends came to 11 bases. Per the germline V gene, CDR1 is ENHRY and CDR2 is SYGVKD.

Many counts were recorded for this clonotype. The chain couples TRBV7-9 to TRBJ2-7; D is possibly TRBD1 (7 bases). Germline V lookup: CDR1 SEHNR, CDR2 FQNEAQ (reference sequence). Trimming took off 5 bases at V and 7 bases at J, with 21 bases between the two ends. This CDR3 has 15 amino acids. This CDR3 is CASSPYFAGGGEQYF. CDR3 nucleotide sequence: TGTGCCAGCAGCCCATACTTTGCAGGGGGAGGTGAGCAGTACTTC. The complete variable domain, with remaining parts taken from reference TRBV7-9 and TRBJ2-7, reads DTGVSQNPRHKITKRGQNVTFRCDPISEHNRLYWYRQTLGQGPEFLTYFQNEAQLEKSRLLSDRFSAERPKGSFSTLEIQRTEQGDSAMYLCASSPYFAGGGEQYFGPGTRLTVT.

This clonotype occurred many times. The chain uses TRBV6-1 and TRBJ1-1, with D tentatively TRBD1 (5 bases). V lost 1 base to trimming and J lost 2 bases, with 11 bases between them. This CDR3 is built from 15 residues. Germline loops: CDR1 MNHNS, CDR2 SASEGT. Written as DNA, the CDR3 is TGTGCCAGCAGTGAAGGTGGGGGACCCAACACTGAAGCTTTCTTT. The encoded protein is CASSEGGGPNTEAFF.

This clonotype came up many times. J is TRBJ2-1 and V is TRBV4-3; TRBD1 or TRBD2 may be the D gene (7 bases each). The V gene's germline CDR1 is LGHNA and CDR2 YSLEER. The germline V and J ends were trimmed by 0 bases and 6 bases, with 18 bases remaining between them. This CDR3 is built from 17 residues. In nucleotides, the CDR3 is TGCGCCAGCAGCCAAGATCGGGGAGGGGGCCAGATCAATGAGCAGTTCTTC. This sequence encodes CASSQDRGGGQINEQFF.

The rearrangement links TRBV5-6 to TRBJ2-7, with D uncertain. Per the germline V gene, CDR1 is SGHDT and CDR2 is YYEEEE. This CDR3 contains 12 residues. The CDR3 here is CVGSLPFYEQYF. The CDR3 bases are TGTGTCGGCAGCTTACCCTTCTACGAGCAGTACTTC.

This clonotype has a count of ten or more. J is TRBJ2-3 and V is TRBV4-1, with 8 bases identical to TRBD1. Trimming removed 0 bases from V and 7 bases from J; junction bases left unmatched: 6. Germline loops: CDR1 MGHRA, CDR2 YSYEKL. CDR3 length: 15 residues. The CDR3 protein is CASSQDGQGLNTQYF. In DNA form, the CDR3 reads TGCGCCAGCAGCCAAGATGGACAGGGCCTTAATACGCAGTATTTT.

This clonotype was recorded many times. The chain links TRBV20-1 to TRBJ1-1, with D perhaps matching TRBD1 (6 bases). Trimming removed 0 bases from V and 1 base from J, with 15 bases in between. CDR1 is DFQATT, CDR2 SNEGSKA, per germline (reference sequence). This CDR3 is 16 amino acids long. This CDR3 reads CSARDLYRAANTEAFF. The CDR3 nucleotides read TGCAGTGCTAGAGATCTGTACAGGGCGGCGAACACTGAAGCTTTCTTT.

This clonotype was counted at least ten times. The chain couples TRBV5-5 to TRBJ1-2; D might be TRBD1 (5 bases). The CDR3 extends over 13 amino acids. Germline V gene sequence: CDR1 SGHKS, CDR2 YYEKEE (reference sequence). The germline V and J ends were trimmed by 0 bases and 7 bases, with 10 bases remaining between them. CDR3 bases: TGTGCCAGCAGCTTGGTAGGGGCAGGTGGCTACACCTTC. It translates to CASSLVGAGGYTF.

With respect to this clonotype: Since a much larger clone is just one base distant, this may be a read error. V is TRBV5-4 and J is TRBJ2-1; TRBD2 is a possible D gene (6 bases). CDR3 length: 15 amino acids. Per germline, CDR1 SGHNT and CDR2 YYREEE (reference sequence). The germline V and J ends were trimmed by 3 bases and 2 bases, with 12 bases remaining between them. CDR3 nucleotides: TGTGCCAGCAGCTCGGACGGGGAGGCCTACAATGAGCAGTTCTTC. Amino acid sequence: CASSSDGEAYNEQFF.

The chain couples TRBV7-9 to TRBJ1-2; 7 bases match TRBD1. After removal of 5 bases from V and 6 bases from J, the junction contained 9 bases not matched to a gene. The CDR3 totals 14 residues. CDR1 and CDR2 (germline): SEHNR, FQNEAQ (reference sequence). CDR3 sequence: CASSRQGEGDGYTF. The CDR3, as DNA: TGTGCCAGCAGCCGACAGGGCGAGGGCGATGGCTACACCTTC.

This clonotype is a singleton in its sample. V gene TRBV6-6 combines with J gene TRBJ2-5; TRBD2 agrees at 13 bases. Losses at the gene ends were 8 bases for V and 5 bases for J; bases not matched to a gene: 5. Germline CDR1 and CDR2: MNHNY and SVGAGI (reference sequence). The CDR3 extends over 14 amino acids. The CDR3 is CASQGLAGIETQYF. The CDR3 DNA follows: TGTGCCAGCCAGGGACTAGCGGGGATTGAGACCCAGTACTTC.

This clonotype was detected ten times or more. This chain links TRBV6-1 with TRBJ1-2; D gene uncertain. Germline V gene sequence: CDR1 MNHNS, CDR2 SASEGT. CDR3 length: 15 residues. V dropped 2 bases and J dropped 8 bases, with 18 bases sitting between them. DNA for the CDR3: TGTGCCAGCAGTGAAACGTTAACCCCCTCTAGGGGCTACACCTTC. Translated: CASSETLTPSRGYTF.

This chain joins TRBV5-5 and TRBJ1-2, with D possibly TRBD1 on 5 matching bases. The CDR3 is 13 amino acids. The germline V gene encodes CDR1 SGHKS and CDR2 YYEKEE (reference sequence). V lost 5 bases and J lost 4, with 12 bases in between. Written as DNA, the CDR3 is TGTGCCAGCAGGGGCGGGGGGACCTATGGCTACACCTTC. This sequence encodes CASRGGGTYGYTF.

About this clonotype itself: A much larger clone differs by one base, so this may be a read error. The chain recombines TRBV6-2 or TRBV6-3 with TRBJ2-3, with D possibly being TRBD2 (6 bases). Germline CDR1 and CDR2: MNHEY and SVGEGT. The CDR3 has 14 residues. This CDR3 is CTSSYGGSADTQYF. The CDR3 DNA follows: TGTACCAGCAGTTACGGAGGGTCCGCAGATACGCAGTATTTT.

This clonotype was detected ten times or more. The chain recombines TRBV6-1 with TRBJ1-2; 7 nucleotides align to TRBD1. Germline lookup yields CDR1 MNHNS and CDR2 SASEGT. The trim removed 2 bases at V and 7 bases at J, leaving 4 bases unmatched. This CDR3 has 13 amino acids. This chain's CDR3 is CASSEWRGLGYTF. The CDR3 nucleotides are TGTGCCAGCAGTGAATGGAGGGGGCTTGGCTACACCTTC.

In the case of this clonotype: A much larger clone lies one base from this, so it may be a read error. The chain uses TRBV7-3 and TRBJ2-7; D not certain. V shed 4 bases and J shed 7 bases, with 26 bases lying between them. The CDR3 length is 17 residues. The germline gives CDR1 SGHTA, CDR2 FQGTGA. CDR3 DNA: TGTGCCAGCAGCTCAATGGTGGCTATTTCCCGACCGGCTGAGCAGTACTTC. Translating gives CASSSMVAISRPAEQYF.

This clonotype was observed many times. The V call is TRBV28, the J call TRBJ1-4; 7 bases are a match to TRBD1. The CDR3 totals 14 residues. The germline V gene has CDR1 MDHEN and CDR2 SYDVKM. Germline trimming cut 7 bases from V and 4 bases from J; bases unmatched to any gene: 6. Here the CDR3 DNA reads TGTGCCAGCACCCCGGGACAGATTAATGAAAAACTGTTTTTT. Its protein product is CASTPGQINEKLFF.

The genes are TRBV30 and TRBJ1-1, with D possibly TRBD1 on 5 matching bases. The CDR3 is 12 amino acids. Trimming removed 2 bases at V and 3 bases at J, with 7 bases between. CDR1 is GTSNPN and CDR2 is SVGIG in the germline V gene (reference sequence). The CDR3 region is CAWSQGHTEAFF. The CDR3 DNA reads TGTGCCTGGAGTCAGGGACACACTGAAGCTTTCTTT.

This clonotype was detected a few times. V is TRBV4-2 and J is TRBJ2-2; D uncertain. Germline values: CDR1 LGHNA, CDR2 YNFKEQ. The length of the CDR3 is 13 residues. Trimming took off 0 bases at V and 8 bases at J, with 7 bases between the two ends. The CDR3 loop is CASSQDLQGELFF. The DNA of the CDR3 is TGTGCCAGCAGCCAAGATCTCCAGGGGGAGCTGTTTTTT.

A remark on this clonotype: A much larger clone lies a single base off, so this may be a read error. This chain links TRBV6-2 or TRBV6-3 with TRBJ2-1, with 13 bases that match TRBD2. Germline V CDR1 and CDR2: MNHEY, SVGEGT. The CDR3 runs 19 residues. CDR3 sequence reads: CASSRWGTSGVVSYSEQFF. The CDR3 region has the DNA TGTGCCAGCAGCCGTTGGGGGACTAGCGGGGTAGTTTCCTACAGTGAGCAGTTCTTC.

This clonotype was counted only a few times. This may come from a read error, since a much larger clone is one base off. The chain has TRBV12-3 or TRBV12-4 and TRBJ2-3, with 7 bases identical to TRBD1. The CDR3 has 15 residues. Trimming removed 5 bases from V and 1 base from J; junction bases left unmatched: 6. The CDR3 DNA reads TGTGCCAGCAGTACCGGGACAGTGGGCACAGATACGCAGTATTTT. As protein: CASSTGTVGTDTQYF.

The V and J genes are TRBV3-1 and TRBJ1-4; TRBD1 is a possible D gene (6 bases). CDR1 is LGHDT and CDR2 is YNNKEL in the germline V gene (reference sequence). The length of the CDR3 is 13 residues. Trimming stripped 10 bases from V and 7 bases from J, with 16 bases between. Here the CDR3 DNA reads TGTGCCACCGAGGGGGGGACGAGTGAAAAACTGTTTTTT. Encoded protein: CATEGGTSEKLFF.

The gene calls are TRBV12-3 or TRBV12-4 and TRBJ2-1, with 12 bases lining up with TRBD2. Losses at the gene ends were 6 bases for V and 7 bases for J; bases not matched to a gene: 13. CDR3 size: 17 residues. The CDR3 DNA is TGTGCCAGCAGCCCTCGCAACCTAGCGGGGGGGCGGAATGAGCAGTTCTTC. Its protein is CASSPRNLAGGRNEQFF.

This chain connects TRBV7-9 to TRBJ1-3, with unresolved D. The CDR3 covers 14 residues. Deletions cut 5 bases from V and 3 bases from J, with 11 bases between. Germline V lookup: CDR1 SEHNR, CDR2 FQNEAQ (reference sequence). In nucleotides, the CDR3 is TGTGCCAGCAGCCCCTCAAGAAATGGAAACACCATATATTTT. Translating gives CASSPSRNGNTIYF.

V and J are TRBV3-1 and TRBJ1-6; D is possibly TRBD1 (6 bases). The length of the CDR3 is 14 residues. Deletions cut 4 bases from V and 8 bases from J, with 12 bases between. CDR1 LGHDT and CDR2 YNNKEL come from the germline V gene (reference sequence). CDR3 nucleotide sequence: TGTGCCAGCAGCCCCCGGACAGCTGATTCACCCCTCCACTTT. Protein: CASSPRTADSPLHF.